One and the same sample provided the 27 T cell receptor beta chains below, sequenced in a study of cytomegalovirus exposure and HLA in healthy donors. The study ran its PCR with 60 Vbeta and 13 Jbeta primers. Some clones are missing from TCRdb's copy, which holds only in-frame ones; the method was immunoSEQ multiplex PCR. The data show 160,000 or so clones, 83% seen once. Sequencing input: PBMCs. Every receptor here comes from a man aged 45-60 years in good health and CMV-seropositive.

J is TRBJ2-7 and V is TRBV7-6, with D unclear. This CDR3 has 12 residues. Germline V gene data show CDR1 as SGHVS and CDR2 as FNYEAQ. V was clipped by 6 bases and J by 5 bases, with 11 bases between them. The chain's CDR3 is CASRGARDEQYF. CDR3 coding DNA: TGTGCCAGCAGAGGAGCCCGGGACGAGCAGTACTTC.

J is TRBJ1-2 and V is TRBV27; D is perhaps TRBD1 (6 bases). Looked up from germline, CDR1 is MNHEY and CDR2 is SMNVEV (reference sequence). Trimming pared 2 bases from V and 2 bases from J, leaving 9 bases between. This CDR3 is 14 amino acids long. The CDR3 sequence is CASSLDRQNYGYTF. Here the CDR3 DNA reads TGTGCCAGCAGTTTAGACAGGCAGAACTATGGCTACACCTTC.

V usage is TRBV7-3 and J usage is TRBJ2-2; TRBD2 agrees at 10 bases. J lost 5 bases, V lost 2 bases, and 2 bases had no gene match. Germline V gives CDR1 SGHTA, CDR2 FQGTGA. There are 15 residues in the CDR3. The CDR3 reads CASSLALAGTGELFF. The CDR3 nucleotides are TGTGCCAGCAGCTTAGCACTAGCGGGGACCGGGGAGCTGTTTTTT.

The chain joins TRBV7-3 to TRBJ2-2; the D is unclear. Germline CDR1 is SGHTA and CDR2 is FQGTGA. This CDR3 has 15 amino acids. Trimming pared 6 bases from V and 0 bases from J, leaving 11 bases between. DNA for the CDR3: TGTGCCAGCAGTCAGTCCAGTGCGAACACCGGGGAGCTGTTTTTT. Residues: CASSQSSANTGELFF.

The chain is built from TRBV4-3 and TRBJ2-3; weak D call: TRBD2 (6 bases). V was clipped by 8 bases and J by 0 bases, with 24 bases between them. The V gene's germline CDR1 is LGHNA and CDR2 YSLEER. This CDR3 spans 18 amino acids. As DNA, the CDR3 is TGCGCCAGCGGCTCTGGAGGCGGGGCTAGCTTCAGCACAGATACGCAGTATTTT. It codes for CASGSGGGASFSTDTQYF.

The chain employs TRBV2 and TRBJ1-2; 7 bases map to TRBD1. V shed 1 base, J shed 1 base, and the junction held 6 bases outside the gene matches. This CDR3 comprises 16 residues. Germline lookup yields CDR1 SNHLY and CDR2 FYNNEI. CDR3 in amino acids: CASSEDSGQHNYGYTF. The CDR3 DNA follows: TGTGCCAGCAGTGAAGATTCGGGACAGCATAACTATGGCTACACCTTC. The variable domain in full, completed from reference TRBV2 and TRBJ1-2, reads EPEVTQTPSHQVTQMGQEVILRCVPISNHLYFYWYRQILGQKVEFLVSFYNNEISEKSEIFDDQFSVERPDGSNFTLKIRSTKLEDSAMYFCASSEDSGQHNYGYTFGSGTRLTVV.

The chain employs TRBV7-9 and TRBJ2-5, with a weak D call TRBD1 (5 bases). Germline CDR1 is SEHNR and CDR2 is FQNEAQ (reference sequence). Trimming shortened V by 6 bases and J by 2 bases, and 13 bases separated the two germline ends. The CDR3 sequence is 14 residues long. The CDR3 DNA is TGTGCCAGCAGGGCTGGGGCAGGGCAAGAGACCCAGTACTTC. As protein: CASRAGAGQETQYF.

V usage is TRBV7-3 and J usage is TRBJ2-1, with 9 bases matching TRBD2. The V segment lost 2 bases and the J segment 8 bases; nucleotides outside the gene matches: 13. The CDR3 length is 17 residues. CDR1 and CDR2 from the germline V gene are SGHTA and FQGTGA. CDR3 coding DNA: TGTGCCAGCAGCTTAGCTAGCGGGAACCCGGGGGGCTATGAGCAGTTCTTC. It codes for CASSLASGNPGGYEQFF.

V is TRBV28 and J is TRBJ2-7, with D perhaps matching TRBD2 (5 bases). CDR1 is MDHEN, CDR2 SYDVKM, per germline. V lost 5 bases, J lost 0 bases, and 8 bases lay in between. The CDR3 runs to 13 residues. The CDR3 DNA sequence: TGTGCCAGCAGTACTAGGAGCTCCTACGAGCAGTACTTC. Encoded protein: CASSTRSSYEQYF. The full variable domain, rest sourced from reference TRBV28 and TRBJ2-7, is DVKVTQSSRYLVKRTGEKVFLECVQDMDHENMFWYRQDPGLGLRLIYFSYDVKMKEKGDIPEGYSVSREKKERFSLILESASTNQTSMYLCASSTRSSYEQYFGPGTRLTVT.

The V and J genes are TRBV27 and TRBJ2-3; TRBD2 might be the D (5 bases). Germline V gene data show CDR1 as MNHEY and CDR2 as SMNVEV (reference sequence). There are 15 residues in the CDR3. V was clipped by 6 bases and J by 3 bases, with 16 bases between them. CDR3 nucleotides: TGTGCCAGCAGACTAAGTAGAGGAGGTACAGATACGCAGTATTTT. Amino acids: CASRLSRGGTDTQYF.

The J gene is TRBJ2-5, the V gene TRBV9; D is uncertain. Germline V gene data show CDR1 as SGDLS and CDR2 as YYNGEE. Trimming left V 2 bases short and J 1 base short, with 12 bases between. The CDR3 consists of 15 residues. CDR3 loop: CASSVQGGAQETQYF. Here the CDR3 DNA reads TGTGCCAGCAGCGTCCAAGGCGGTGCCCAAGAGACCCAGTACTTC.

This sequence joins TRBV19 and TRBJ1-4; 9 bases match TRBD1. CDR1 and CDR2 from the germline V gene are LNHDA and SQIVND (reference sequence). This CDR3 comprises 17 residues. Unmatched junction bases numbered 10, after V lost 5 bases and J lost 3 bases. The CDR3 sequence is CASSRRPRQGANEKLFF. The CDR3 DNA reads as TGTGCCAGTAGTCGACGACCTAGACAGGGGGCTAATGAAAAACTGTTTTTT.

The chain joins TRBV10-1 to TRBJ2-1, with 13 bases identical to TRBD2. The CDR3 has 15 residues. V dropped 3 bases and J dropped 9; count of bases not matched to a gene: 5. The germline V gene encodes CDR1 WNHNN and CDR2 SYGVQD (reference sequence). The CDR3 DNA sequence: TGCGCCAGCAGTGAAGGACTAGCGGGAGAAGTTGAGCAGTTCTTC. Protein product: CASSEGLAGEVEQFF.

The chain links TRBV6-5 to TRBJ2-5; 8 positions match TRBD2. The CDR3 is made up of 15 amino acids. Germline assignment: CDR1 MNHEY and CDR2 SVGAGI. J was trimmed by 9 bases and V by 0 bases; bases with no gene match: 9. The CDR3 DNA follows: TGTGCCAGCAGTTACTCGCGAACGGGAGGGGAGGCCCAGTACTTC. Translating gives CASSYSRTGGEAQYF.

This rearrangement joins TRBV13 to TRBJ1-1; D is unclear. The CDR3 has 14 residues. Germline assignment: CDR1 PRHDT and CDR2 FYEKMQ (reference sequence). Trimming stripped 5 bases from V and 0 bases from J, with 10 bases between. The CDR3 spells CASSTPAVNTEAFF. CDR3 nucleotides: TGTGCCAGCAGCACCCCCGCGGTGAACACTGAAGCTTTCTTT.

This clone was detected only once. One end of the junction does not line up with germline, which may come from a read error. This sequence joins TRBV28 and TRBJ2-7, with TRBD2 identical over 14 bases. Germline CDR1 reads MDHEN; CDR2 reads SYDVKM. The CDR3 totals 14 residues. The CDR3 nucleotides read TGTGCCAGCAGCCCGACTAGCGGGAGGGATCTACTGGGCTTC. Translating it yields CASSPTSGRDLLGF. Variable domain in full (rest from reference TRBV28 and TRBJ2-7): DVKVTQSSRYLVKRTGEKVFLECVQDMDHENMFWYRQDPGLGLRLIYFSYDVKMKEKGDIPEGYSVSREKKERFSLILESASTNQTSMYLCASSPTSGRDLLGFGPGTRLTVT.

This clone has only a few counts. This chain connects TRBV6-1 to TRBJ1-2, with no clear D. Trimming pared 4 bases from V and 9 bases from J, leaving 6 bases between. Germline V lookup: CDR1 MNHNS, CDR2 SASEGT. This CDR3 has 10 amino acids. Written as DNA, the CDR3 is TGTGCCAGCAGTGTTTATAGCTACACCTTC. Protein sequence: CASSVYSYTF.

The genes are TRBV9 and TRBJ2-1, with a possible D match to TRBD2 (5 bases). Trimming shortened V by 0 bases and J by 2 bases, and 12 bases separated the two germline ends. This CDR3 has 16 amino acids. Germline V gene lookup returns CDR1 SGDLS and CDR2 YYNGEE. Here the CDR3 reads CASSVALRVPYNEQFF. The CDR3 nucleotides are TGTGCCAGCAGCGTAGCTTTGAGGGTTCCCTACAATGAGCAGTTCTTC.

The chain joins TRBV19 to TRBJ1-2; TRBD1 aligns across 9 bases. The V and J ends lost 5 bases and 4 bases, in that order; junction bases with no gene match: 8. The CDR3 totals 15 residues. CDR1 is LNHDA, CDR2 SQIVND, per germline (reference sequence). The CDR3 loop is CASSSTGTGTYGYTF. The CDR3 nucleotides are TGTGCCAGTAGTTCCACCGGGACAGGGACCTATGGCTACACCTTC.

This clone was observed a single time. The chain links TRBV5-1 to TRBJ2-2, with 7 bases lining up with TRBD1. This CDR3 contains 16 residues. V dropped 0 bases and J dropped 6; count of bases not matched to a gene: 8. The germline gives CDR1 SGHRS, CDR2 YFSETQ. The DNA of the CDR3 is TGCGCCAGCAGCTTGGTTGGCAGGGGGATGGCCGGGGAGCTGTTTTTT. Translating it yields CASSLVGRGMAGELFF.

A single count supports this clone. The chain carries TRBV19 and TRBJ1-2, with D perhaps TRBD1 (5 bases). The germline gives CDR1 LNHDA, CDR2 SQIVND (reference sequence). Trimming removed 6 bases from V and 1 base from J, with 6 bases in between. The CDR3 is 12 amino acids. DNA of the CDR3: TGTGCCAGTAGCGACAGTAACTATGGCTACACCTTC. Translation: CASSDSNYGYTF.

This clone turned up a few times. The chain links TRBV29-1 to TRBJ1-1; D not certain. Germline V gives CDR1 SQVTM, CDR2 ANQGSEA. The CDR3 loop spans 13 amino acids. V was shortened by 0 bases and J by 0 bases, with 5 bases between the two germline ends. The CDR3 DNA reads TGCAGCGTTGAAGAACAGATGAACACTGAAGCTTTCTTT. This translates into CSVEEQMNTEAFF.

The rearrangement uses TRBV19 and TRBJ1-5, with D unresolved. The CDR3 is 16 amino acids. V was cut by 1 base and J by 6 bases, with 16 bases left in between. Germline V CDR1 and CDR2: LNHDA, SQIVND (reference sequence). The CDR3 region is CASSIGPMAGSQPQHF. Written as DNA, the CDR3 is TGTGCCAGTAGTATAGGCCCAATGGCTGGGAGTCAGCCCCAGCATTTT.

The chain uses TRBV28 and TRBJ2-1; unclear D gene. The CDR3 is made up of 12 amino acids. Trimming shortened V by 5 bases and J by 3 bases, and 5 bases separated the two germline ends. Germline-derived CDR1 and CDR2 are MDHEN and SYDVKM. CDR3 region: CASSLSYNEQFF. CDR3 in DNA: TGTGCCAGCAGTCTAAGCTACAATGAGCAGTTCTTC.

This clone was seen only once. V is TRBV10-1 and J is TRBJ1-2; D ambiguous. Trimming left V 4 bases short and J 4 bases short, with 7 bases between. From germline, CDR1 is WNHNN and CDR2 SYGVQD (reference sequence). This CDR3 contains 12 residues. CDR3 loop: CASSAVSYGYTF. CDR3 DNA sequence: TGCGCCAGCAGTGCTGTCTCCTATGGCTACACCTTC.

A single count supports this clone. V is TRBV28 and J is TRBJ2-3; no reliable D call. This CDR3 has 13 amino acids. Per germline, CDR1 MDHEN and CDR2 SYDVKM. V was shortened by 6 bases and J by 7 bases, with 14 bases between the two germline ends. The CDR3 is CASSRTTPYTQYF. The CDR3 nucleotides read TGTGCCAGCAGCCGAACTACCCCCTATACGCAGTATTTT.

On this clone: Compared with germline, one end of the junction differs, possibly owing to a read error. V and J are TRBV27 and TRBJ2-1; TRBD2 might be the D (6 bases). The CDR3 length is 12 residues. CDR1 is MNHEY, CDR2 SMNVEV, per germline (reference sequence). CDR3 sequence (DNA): TGTGCCAGCAGTTTACTGGAGGGCGCTGAGATCTTC. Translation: CASSLLEGAEIF.